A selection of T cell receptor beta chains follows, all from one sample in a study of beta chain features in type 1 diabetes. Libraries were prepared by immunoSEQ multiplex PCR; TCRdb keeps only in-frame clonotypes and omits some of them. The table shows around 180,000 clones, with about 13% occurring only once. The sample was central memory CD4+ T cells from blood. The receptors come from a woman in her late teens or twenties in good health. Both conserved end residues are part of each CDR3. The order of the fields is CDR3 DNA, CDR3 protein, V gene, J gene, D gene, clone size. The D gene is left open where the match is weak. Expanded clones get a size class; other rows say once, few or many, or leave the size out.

cdr3_nt: TGTGCCAGTAGTCGGTGGCGGGAGCGGGGTAACGAGCAGTTCTTC
cdr3_aa: CASSRWRERGNEQFF
v_call: TRBV19
j_call: TRBJ2-1
d_call: TRBD2
clone_size: few

cdr3_nt: TGTGCCAGCAGTGTACCAGGGACCTACGAGCAGTACTTC
cdr3_aa: CASSVPGTYEQYF
v_call: TRBV28
j_call: TRBJ2-7
d_call: .
clone_size: .

cdr3_nt: TGTGCCAGCAGTTTGGGCACGGATAACTATGGCTACACCTTC
cdr3_aa: CASSLGTDNYGYTF
v_call: TRBV27
j_call: TRBJ1-2
d_call: .
clone_size: few

cdr3_nt: TGTGCCAGCTCAACGGACAGGGTGCAAGAGACCCAGTACTTC
cdr3_aa: CASSTDRVQETQYF
v_call: TRBV18
j_call: TRBJ2-5
d_call: TRBD1
clone_size: .

cdr3_nt: TGTGCCAGCAGCGTAGGGGGCGACAGGGGGCCTGAAGCTTTCTTT
cdr3_aa: CASSVGGDRGPEAFF
v_call: TRBV9
j_call: TRBJ1-1
d_call: TRBD1
clone_size: few

cdr3_nt: TGCGCCAGCAGCTTGGCTGGGGGCTCGGGTCAGCCCCAGCATTTT
cdr3_aa: CASSLAGGSGQPQHF
v_call: TRBV5-1
j_call: TRBJ1-5
d_call: .
clone_size: .

cdr3_nt: TGCAGCGTCCGTCCCGGGACAGTCACAGATACGCAGTATTTT
cdr3_aa: CSVRPGTVTDTQYF
v_call: TRBV29-1
j_call: TRBJ2-3
d_call: TRBD1
clone_size: few

cdr3_nt: TGTGCCTGGAGTGTAATGACAGCCTTGAACACTGAAGCTTTCTTT
cdr3_aa: CAWSVMTALNTEAFF
v_call: TRBV30
j_call: TRBJ1-1
d_call: .
clone_size: few

cdr3_nt: TGCGCCAGCAGCCAGGCCTTACACTACGAGCAGTACTTC
cdr3_aa: CASSQALHYEQYF
v_call: TRBV4-3
j_call: TRBJ2-7
d_call: .
clone_size: few

cdr3_nt: TGCGCCAGCAGCTCGCAAGCGGGAGGGGCAGATACGCAGTATTTT
cdr3_aa: CASSSQAGGADTQYF
v_call: TRBV5-1
j_call: TRBJ2-3
d_call: TRBD2
clone_size: .

cdr3_nt: TGTGCCAGCAGCTTGAGGGGGGGCCATGGCTACACCTTC
cdr3_aa: CASSLRGGHGYTF
v_call: TRBV5-4
j_call: TRBJ1-2
d_call: .
clone_size: .

cdr3_nt: TGTGCCAGCTCACCATCGGGACAGGCCTCCTACAATGAGCAGTTCTTC
cdr3_aa: CASSPSGQASYNEQFF
v_call: TRBV18
j_call: TRBJ2-1
d_call: TRBD1
clone_size: .

cdr3_nt: TGCAGCGCCTCAGGGATTCTCGAGACCCAGTACTTC
cdr3_aa: CSASGILETQYF
v_call: TRBV29-1
j_call: TRBJ2-5
d_call: .
clone_size: .